This passage covers 9 T cell receptor beta chains from one sample sequenced in a study of control samples from healthy donors and cancer patients. This table comes from immunoSEQ multiplex PCR, and its TCRdb copy is limited to in-frame clones, with some not included. The sample lists some 140,000 clones; around 85% were seen once. Sequenced input: blood. The source is a woman younger than 45 in good health.

The chain carries TRBV19 and TRBJ2-1; TRBD1 agrees at 7 bases. Germline CDR1 and CDR2: LNHDA and SQIVND (reference sequence). CDR3 length: 15 residues. Trimming removed 6 bases from V and 0 bases from J; junction bases left unmatched: 5. The CDR3 protein is CASSPGDSSYNEQFF. The CDR3 DNA sequence: TGTGCCAGTAGCCCCGGGGACAGCTCCTACAATGAGCAGTTCTTC.

The CDR3 sequence: CASSVDRGTGELFF. CDR3 DNA sequence: TGTGCCAGCAGTGTAGACAGGGGAACCGGGGAGCTGTTTTTT. The chain carries TRBV5-6 and TRBJ2-2; 8 bases are shared with TRBD1. This CDR3 has 14 residues. CDR1 and CDR2 (germline): SGHDT, YYEEEE. After removal of 5 bases from V and 5 bases from J, the junction contained 5 bases not matched to a gene.

The rearrangement joins TRBV28 to TRBJ2-1, with 7 bases fitting TRBD1. Looked up from germline, CDR1 is MDHEN and CDR2 is SYDVKM. The V gene end was trimmed by 7 bases and the J gene end by 1 base; junction bases not matched to a gene: 13. CDR3 length: 17 amino acids. The DNA for the CDR3 is TGTGCCAGCAAACGACAGGGAATGGGTCGGTCCTACAATGAGCAGTTCTTC. It specifies CASKRQGMGRSYNEQFF.

The CDR3: CASSFTGGAGANVLTF. The CDR3 DNA is TGTGCCAGCAGCTTCACAGGGGGCGCTGGGGCCAACGTCCTGACTTTC. The genes are TRBV7-2 and TRBJ2-6, with 9 bases that match TRBD1. V lost 3 bases and J lost 2; bases outside the gene matches: 2. The CDR3 totals 16 residues. CDR1 and CDR2 from the germline V gene are SGHTA and FQGNSA.

CDR3 protein: CASSPRQGSGTEAFF. The CDR3 DNA is TGTGCCAGCAGCCCCAGACAGGGGAGTGGCACTGAAGCTTTCTTT. The rearrangement uses TRBV7-2 and TRBJ1-1; 8 bases map to TRBD1. This CDR3 has 15 amino acids. Germline V gene data show CDR1 as SGHTA and CDR2 as FQGNSA. V was clipped by 5 bases and J by 4 bases; unmatched bases: 9.

This clone was seen a few times. The chain couples TRBV9 to TRBJ2-3; D gene unclear. Germline lookup yields CDR1 SGDLS and CDR2 YYNGEE. Trimming left V 3 bases short and J 2 bases short, with 4 bases between. This CDR3 has 12 amino acids. CDR3 nucleotides: TGTGCCAGCAGCGGGAACACAGATACGCAGTATTTT. Amino acids: CASSGNTDTQYF. The complete variable domain, with remaining parts taken from reference TRBV9 and TRBJ2-3, reads DSGVTQTPKHLITATGQRVTLRCSPRSGDLSVYWYQQSLDQGLQFLIQYYNGEERAKGNILERFSAQQFPDLHSELNLSSLELGDSALYFCASSGNTDTQYFGPGTRLTVL.

The rearrangement links TRBV28 to TRBJ1-5; the D is unclear. This CDR3 comprises 16 residues. Between the trimmed V and J ends, which lost 1 base and 5 bases, there was a span of 15 bases. In germline, CDR1 is MDHEN, CDR2 SYDVKM. The CDR3 DNA sequence: TGTGCCAGCAGTTTATTCGACTCCGGATGGGATCAGCCCCAGCATTTT. Its translation: CASSLFDSGWDQPQHF.

V gene TRBV18 combines with J gene TRBJ2-3; no definite D call. The V and J ends lost 0 bases and 2 bases respectively, with 6 bases between them. CDR1 and CDR2 from the germline V gene are KGHSH and LQKENI. The CDR3 covers 14 residues. CDR3 region: CASSPPSHTDTQYF. The CDR3, as DNA: TGTGCCAGCTCACCACCCTCCCACACAGATACGCAGTATTTT.

This clone was detected once. The CDR3 coding sequence is TGCGCCAGCAGCGTACAAACTTCGGGACTCCCTCCTTTTAATGAGCAGTTCTTC. Its protein is CASSVQTSGLPPFNEQFF. The rearrangement joins TRBV5-1 to TRBJ2-1, with a weak D call TRBD2 (6 bases). The V gene lost 4 bases and the J gene lost 7 bases, with 27 bases spanning the gap. CDR1 and CDR2 from the germline V gene are SGHRS and YFSETQ. The CDR3 covers 18 residues.